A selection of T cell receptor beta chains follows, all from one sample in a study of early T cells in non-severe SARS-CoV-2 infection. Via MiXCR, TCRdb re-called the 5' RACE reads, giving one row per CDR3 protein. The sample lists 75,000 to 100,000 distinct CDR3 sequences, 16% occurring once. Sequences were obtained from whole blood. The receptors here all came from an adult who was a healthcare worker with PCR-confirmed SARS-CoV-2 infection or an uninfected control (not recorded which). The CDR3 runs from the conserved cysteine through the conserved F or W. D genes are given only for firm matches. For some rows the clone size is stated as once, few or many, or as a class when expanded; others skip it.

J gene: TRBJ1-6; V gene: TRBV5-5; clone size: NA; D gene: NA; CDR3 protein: CASSLGRRAENSPLHF; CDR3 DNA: TGTGCCAGCAGCTTGGGTCGACGGGCCGAGAATTCACCCCTCCACTTT
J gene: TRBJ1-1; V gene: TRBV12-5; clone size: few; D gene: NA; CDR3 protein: CASGEMATLLNTEAFF; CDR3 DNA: TGTGCTAGTGGCGAAATGGCCACCCTTCTGAACACTGAAGCTTTCTTT
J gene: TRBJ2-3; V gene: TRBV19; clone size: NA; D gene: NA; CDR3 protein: CASSAYRGGTDTQYF; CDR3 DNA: TGTGCCAGTAGTGCCTACAGGGGGGGAACAGATACGCAGTATTTT
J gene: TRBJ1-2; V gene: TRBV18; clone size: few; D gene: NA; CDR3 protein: CASSPPLGLTLVDGYTF; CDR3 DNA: TGTGCCAGCTCACCACCCCTAGGACTTACCTTGGTCGATGGCTACACCTTC
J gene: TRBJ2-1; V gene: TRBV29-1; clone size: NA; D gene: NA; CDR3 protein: CSVPGPREQFF; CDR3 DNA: TGCAGCGTTCCAGGGCCAAGGGAGCAGTTCTTC
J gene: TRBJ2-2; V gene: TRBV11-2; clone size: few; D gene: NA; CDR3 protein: CASSFYGQTTGELFF; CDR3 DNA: TGTGCCAGCAGCTTCTATGGACAAACCACCGGGGAGCTGTTTTTT
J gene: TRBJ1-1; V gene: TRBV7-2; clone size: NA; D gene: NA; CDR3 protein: CASSYGLNTEAFF; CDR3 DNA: TGTGCCAGCAGTTATGGCCTGAACACTGAAGCTTTCTTT
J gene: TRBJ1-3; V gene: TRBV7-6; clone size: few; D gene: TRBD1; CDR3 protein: CASSLIMRGQGGNTIYF; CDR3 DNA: TGTGCCAGCAGCTTAATCATGAGGGGACAGGGAGGAAACACCATATATTTT
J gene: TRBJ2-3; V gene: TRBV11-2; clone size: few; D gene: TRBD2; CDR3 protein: CASSFQGTSGKNTQYF; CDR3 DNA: TGTGCCAGCAGCTTCCAGGGGACTAGCGGGAAGAATACGCAGTATTTT
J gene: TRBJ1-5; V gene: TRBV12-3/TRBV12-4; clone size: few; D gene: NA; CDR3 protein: CASSLESPYENQPQHF; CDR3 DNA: TGTGCCAGCAGTTTAGAGTCACCATATGAGAATCAGCCCCAGCATTTT
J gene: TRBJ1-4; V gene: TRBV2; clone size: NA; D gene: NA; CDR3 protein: CASSTGTSEKLFF; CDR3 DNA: TGTGCCAGCAGTACCGGGACATCTGAAAAACTGTTTTTT
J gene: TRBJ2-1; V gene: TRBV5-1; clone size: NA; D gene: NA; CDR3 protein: CASCPQDGSSYNEQFF; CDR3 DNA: TGCGCCTCTTGCCCCCAAGACGGGAGCTCCTACAATGAGCAGTTCTTC
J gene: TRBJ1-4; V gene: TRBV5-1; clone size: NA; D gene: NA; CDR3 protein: CASSLGGLRDEKLFF; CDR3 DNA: TGCGCCAGCAGCTTGGGGGGACTACGCGATGAAAAACTGTTTTTT
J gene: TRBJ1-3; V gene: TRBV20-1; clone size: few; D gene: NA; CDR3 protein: CSALPVWGADGNTIYF; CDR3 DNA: TGCAGTGCCCTGCCGGTATGGGGGGCGGATGGAAACACCATATATTTT
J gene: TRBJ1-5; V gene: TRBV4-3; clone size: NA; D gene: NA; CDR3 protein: CASSQVRATGIQPQHF; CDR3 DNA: TGCGCCAGCAGCCAAGTACGAGCGACGGGCATTCAGCCCCAGCATTTT
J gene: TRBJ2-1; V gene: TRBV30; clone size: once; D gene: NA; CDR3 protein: CAWSVWGNEQLF; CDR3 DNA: TGTGCCTGGAGTGTGTGGGGCAATGAGCAGCTCTTC
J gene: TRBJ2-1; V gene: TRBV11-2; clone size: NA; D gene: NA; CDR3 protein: CASSPSWRGADNEQFF; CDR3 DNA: TGTGCCAGCAGCCCTTCGTGGAGGGGTGCGGACAATGAGCAGTTCTTC
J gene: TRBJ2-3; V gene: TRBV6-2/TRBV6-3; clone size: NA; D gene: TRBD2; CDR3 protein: CASSHPTSGGPDTQYF; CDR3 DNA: TGTGCCAGCAGTCACCCGACTAGCGGGGGCCCAGATACGCAGTATTTT
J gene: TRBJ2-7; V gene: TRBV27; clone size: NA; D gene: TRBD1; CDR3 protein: CASSPTGTVYEQYF; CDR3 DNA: TGTGCCAGCAGTCCCACCGGGACAGTCTACGAGCAGTACTTC
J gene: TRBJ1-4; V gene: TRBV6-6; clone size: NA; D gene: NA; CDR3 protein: CASRSFSVEKLFF; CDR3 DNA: TGTGCCAGCAGGAGCTTCTCGGTTGAAAAACTGTTTTTT
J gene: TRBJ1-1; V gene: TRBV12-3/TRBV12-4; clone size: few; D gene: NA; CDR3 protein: CASSLPSDKVLGEAFF; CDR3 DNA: TGTGCCAGCAGTTTACCCTCTGATAAGGTCTTAGGAGAAGCTTTCTTT
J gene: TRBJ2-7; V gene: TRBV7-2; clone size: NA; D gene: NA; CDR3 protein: CASSLGVDNEQYF; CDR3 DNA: TGTGCCAGCAGTCTGGGAGTTGACAACGAGCAGTACTTC
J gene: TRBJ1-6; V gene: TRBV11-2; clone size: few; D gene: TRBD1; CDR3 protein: CASSTTQGFNSPLHF; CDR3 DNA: TGTGCCAGCAGCACCACACAGGGGTTCAATTCACCCCTCCACTTT
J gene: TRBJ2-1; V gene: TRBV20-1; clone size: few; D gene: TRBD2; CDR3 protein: CSASGTSQMYEQFF; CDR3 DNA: TGCAGTGCTTCCGGGACTAGCCAAATGTATGAGCAGTTCTTC
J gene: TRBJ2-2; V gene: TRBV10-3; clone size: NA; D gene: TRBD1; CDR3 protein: CAISETGDNTGELFF; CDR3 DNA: TGTGCCATCAGCGAGACAGGGGATAACACCGGGGAGCTGTTTTTT
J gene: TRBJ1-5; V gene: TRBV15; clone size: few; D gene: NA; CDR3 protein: CATSRYTGPRQPQHF; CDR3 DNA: TGTGCCACCAGCAGGTACACAGGGCCGAGGCAGCCCCAGCATTTT
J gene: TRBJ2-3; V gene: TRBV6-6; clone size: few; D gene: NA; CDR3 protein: CASSYFSGSGRGDTQYF; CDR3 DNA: TGTGCCAGCAGTTACTTCTCCGGATCAGGGCGGGGAGATACGCAGTATTTT